The 10 T cell receptor beta chains given below trace back to one sample, sequenced in a study of T cells in Graves' hyperthyroidism and ophthalmopathy. TCR beta CDR3 regions were amplified from RNA. RT-PCR in the first round (using the HTBI primer set) targeted the TCR CDR3. TCRdb independently ran MiXCR on the multiplex PCR reads; one entry per CDR3 protein. Of about 600,000 distinct CDR3 sequences in the sample, about 14% were seen once. The sequenced material came from blood. These receptors all come from a woman between 50 and 59 years old with Graves' ophthalmopathy.

This clonotype was counted only a few times. The chain joins TRBV2 to TRBJ1-2; maybe TRBD1 (5 bases). The germline V and J ends were trimmed by 11 bases and 8 bases, with 18 bases remaining between them. This CDR3 is built from 12 residues. Germline CDR1 reads SNHLY; CDR2 reads FYNNEI. Here the CDR3 DNA reads TGTGCCGAAGGAGAGGGGAGTGCCGGCTACACCTTC. Protein sequence: CAEGEGSAGYTF.

This clonotype was observed at least ten times. The chain carries TRBV12-3 or TRBV12-4 and TRBJ1-1; D call uncertain. CDR3 length equals 12 residues. Trimming took off 4 bases at V and 7 bases at J, with 10 bases between the two ends. CDR3 amino acids: CASSSRVDEAFF. Here the CDR3 DNA reads TGTGCCAGCAGTTCCCGGGTTGATGAAGCTTTCTTT.

This sequence joins TRBV9 and TRBJ2-2; no definite D call. Looked up from germline, CDR1 is SGDLS and CDR2 is YYNGEE. The CDR3 runs to 16 residues. Trimming took off 0 bases at V and 7 bases at J, with 16 bases between the two ends. CDR3 DNA: TGTGCCAGCAGCGTAGGAAGTTCTCGCCCCGGCGGGGAGCTGTTTTTT. Translating it yields CASSVGSSRPGGELFF.

Many counts were recorded for this clonotype. The chain combines TRBV28 with TRBJ2-7, with 12 bases fitting TRBD2. The CDR3 contains 15 residues. The germline CDR1 and CDR2 sequences are MDHEN and SYDVKM. V dropped 5 bases and J dropped 1; count of bases not matched to a gene: 3. The CDR3 DNA is TGTGCCAGCAGTAAGACTAGCGGGGGATCCTACGAGCAGTACTTC. As protein: CASSKTSGGSYEQYF.

The table lists this clonotype with a few counts. The chain recombines TRBV7-2 with TRBJ1-6; 7 nucleotides line up with TRBD1. The CDR3 is 18 amino acids. Germline CDR1 reads SGHTA; CDR2 reads FQGNSA. Germline trimming cut 5 bases from V and 0 bases from J; bases unmatched to any gene: 10. The DNA for the CDR3 is TGTGCCAGCAGCCCATGGGGACAGACGAGCTCCTATAATTCACCCCTCCACTTT. The encoded protein is CASSPWGQTSSYNSPLHF.

The CDR3 spells CASTSPLSGANVLTF. In nucleotides, the CDR3 is TGTGCCAGCACCTCCCCCCTTTCTGGGGCCAACGTCCTGACTTTC. The J gene is TRBJ2-6, the V gene TRBV6-2 or TRBV6-3, with unresolved D. V lost 7 bases and J 1 base, leaving 11 bases between the germline ends. The CDR3 has 15 amino acids. Per the germline V gene, CDR1 is MNHEY and CDR2 is SVGEGT.

Many counts were recorded for this clonotype. The chain has TRBV15 and TRBJ1-4; the match to TRBD1 covers 8 bases. This CDR3 comprises 14 residues. V was clipped by 5 bases and J by 4 bases; unmatched bases: 3. Germline V lookup: CDR1 LNHNV, CDR2 YYDKDF (reference sequence). DNA of the CDR3: TGTGCCACCAGCCCCGGACAGGGTAATGAAAAACTGTTTTTT. Amino acid sequence: CATSPGQGNEKLFF.

This clonotype was detected ten times or more. The gene calls are TRBV12-3 or TRBV12-4 and TRBJ2-2; possibly TRBD1 for D (6 bases). The CDR3 is 15 amino acids. The V and J ends lost 4 bases and 2 bases respectively, with 11 bases between them. CDR3 sequence: CASSSPGHNTGELFF. The CDR3 nucleotides read TGTGCCAGCAGTTCCCCGGGACACAACACCGGGGAGCTGTTTTTT.

This clonotype has only a few counts. J is TRBJ1-5 and V is TRBV15; D not certain. CDR3 length equals 13 residues. The germline V gene has CDR1 LNHNV and CDR2 YYDKDF (reference sequence). Trimming left V 1 base short and J 5 bases short, with 6 bases between. CDR3 coding DNA: TGTGCCACCAGCAGAGCCAACGATCAGCCCCAGCATTTT. This translates into CATSRANDQPQHF.

The chain has TRBV6-2 or TRBV6-3 and TRBJ2-7; D is perhaps TRBD1 (5 bases). The CDR3 consists of 15 residues. CDR1 and CDR2 (germline): MNHEY, SVGEGT. V lost 0 bases and J lost 2, with 11 bases in between. The CDR3 loop reads CASSYSKGETYEQYF. CDR3 sequence (DNA): TGTGCCAGCAGTTACTCGAAAGGGGAAACCTACGAGCAGTACTTC.